This record covers a single T cell receptor (beta chain). Its antigen remains unknown. The CDR3 runs to 16 residues. Germline CDR1 GTSNPN, CDR2 SVGIG (reference sequence). Trimming took off 4 bases at V and 0 bases at J, with 18 bases between the two ends. PBMCs were cryopreserved, and 1.5 to 2.5 micrograms of genomic DNA from them went into TCR beta libraries. The data are from a study of cytotoxic CD8 clonotypes in ibrutinib-treated CLL. Broader study findings: Public clonotypes occurred uncommonly; on treatment, they contracted or remained stable.

Clones were sequenced by immunoSEQ multiplex PCR, and TCRdb holds only the in-frame ones, with some missing. The profile shows approximately 330,000 clones, 80% of them singletons. This clonotype originated in a human donor with chronic lymphocytic leukemia. This material consisted of PBMCs, taken before ibrutinib treatment. This chain connects TRBV30 to TRBJ1-1; D is possibly TRBD1 (5 bases). DNA for the CDR3: TGTGCCTGGACCCGGGCAGGGACGATTTTGAACACTGAAGCTTTCTTT. Protein product: CAWTRAGTILNTEAFF.